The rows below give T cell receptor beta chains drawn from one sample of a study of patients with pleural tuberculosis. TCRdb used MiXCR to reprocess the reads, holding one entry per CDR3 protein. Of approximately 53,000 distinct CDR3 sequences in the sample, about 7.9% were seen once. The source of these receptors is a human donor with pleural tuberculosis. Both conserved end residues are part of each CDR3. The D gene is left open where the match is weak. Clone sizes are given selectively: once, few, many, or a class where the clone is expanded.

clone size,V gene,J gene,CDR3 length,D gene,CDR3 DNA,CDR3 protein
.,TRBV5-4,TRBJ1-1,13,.,TGTGCCAGCAGCTTGGATGAGTCCACTGAAGCTTTCTTT,CASSLDESTEAFF
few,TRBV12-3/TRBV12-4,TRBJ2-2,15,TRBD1,TGTGCCAGCAGTTCACGGACAGGGCTCACCGGGGAGCTGTTTTTT,CASSSRTGLTGELFF
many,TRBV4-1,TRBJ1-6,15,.,TGCGCCAGCAGCCAGGCGGGCGGACCGAATTCACCCCTCCACTTT,CASSQAGGPNSPLHF
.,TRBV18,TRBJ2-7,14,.,TGTGCCAGCTCACGACGAGGATTAGGTTACGAGCAGTACTTC,CASSRRGLGYEQYF
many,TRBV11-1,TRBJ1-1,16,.,TGTGCCAGCATTACCAACCAGGGGTGGCGGGACACTGAAGCTTTCTTT,CASITNQGWRDTEAFF
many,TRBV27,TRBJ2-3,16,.,TGTGCCAGCAGTTTATGGGGACACCAAAAGACAGATACGCAGTATTTT,CASSLWGHQKTDTQYF
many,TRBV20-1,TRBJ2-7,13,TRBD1,TGCAGTACTCCCGGGACAGGGGACTACGAGCAGTACTTC,CSTPGTGDYEQYF
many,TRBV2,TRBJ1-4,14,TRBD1,TGTGCCAGCAGTCCGGGACAGGCTAATGAAAAACTGTTTTTT,CASSPGQANEKLFF
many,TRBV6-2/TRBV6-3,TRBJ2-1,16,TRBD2,TGTGCCAGCAGTTTCTCCCTAGCGGTCTCCTACAATGAGCAGTTCTTC,CASSFSLAVSYNEQFF
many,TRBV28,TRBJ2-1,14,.,TGTGCCAGCAGTTTTAGGCGGCTCGGCAATGAGCAGTTCTTC,CASSFRRLGNEQFF
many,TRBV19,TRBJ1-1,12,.,TGTGCCAGTAGTCTCCCCGGGAGGGGAGCTTTCTTT,CASSLPGRGAFF
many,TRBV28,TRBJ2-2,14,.,TGTGCCAGCAGTTGGACAGCGAACACCGGGGAGCTGTTTTTT,CASSWTANTGELFF
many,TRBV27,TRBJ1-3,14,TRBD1,TGTGCCAGCAGTTTGTACAGGGGGGGAAACACCATATATTTT,CASSLYRGGNTIYF
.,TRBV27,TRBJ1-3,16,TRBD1,TGTGCCAGCAGTTTATTTGGGACAGGGAACGGAAACACCATATATTTT,CASSLFGTGNGNTIYF